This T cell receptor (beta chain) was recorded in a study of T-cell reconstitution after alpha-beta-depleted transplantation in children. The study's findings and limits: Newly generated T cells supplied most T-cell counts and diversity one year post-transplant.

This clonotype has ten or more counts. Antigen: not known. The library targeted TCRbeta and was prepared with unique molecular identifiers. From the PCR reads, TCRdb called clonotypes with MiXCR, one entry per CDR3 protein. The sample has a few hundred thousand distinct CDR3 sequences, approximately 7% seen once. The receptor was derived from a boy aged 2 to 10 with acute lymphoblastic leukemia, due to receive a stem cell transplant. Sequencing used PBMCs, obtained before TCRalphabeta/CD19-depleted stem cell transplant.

The CDR3 sequence is CASSLLPIGSTDTQYF. The CDR3 region has the DNA TGCGCCAGCAGCTTGTTGCCTATCGGGAGCACAGATACGCAGTATTTT. V gene TRBV5-1 combines with J gene TRBJ2-3; D is uncertain. Deletions cut 1 base from V and 0 bases from J, with 12 bases between. This CDR3 contains 16 residues. Germline CDR1 SGHRS, CDR2 YFSETQ.